The TCR beta chain described here comes from a study of T cells in pancreatic ductal adenocarcinoma. No neoadjuvant therapy was given to the selected pancreatic ductal adenocarcinoma patients before their surgery. Here immunoSEQ multiplex PCR was the method, and the copy in TCRdb shows in-frame clones only, minus some. Of about 31,000 clones detected, around nine tenths appear once; the ten largest clones hold roughly 2.3%. V lost 0 bases and J 10 bases, leaving 10 bases between the germline ends. Germline V gene lookup returns CDR1 SGHRS and CDR2 YFSETQ. The CDR3 loop spans 12 amino acids. Sequencing was performed on PBMCs. The receptor's source is a human donor with pancreatic ductal adenocarcinoma. The chain couples TRBV5-1 to TRBJ1-1; tentatively, D is TRBD1 (5 bases). CDR3 coding DNA: TGCGCCAGCAGCTTGGATGGGAGGGGAGCTTTCTTT. Translating gives CASSLDGRGAFF.